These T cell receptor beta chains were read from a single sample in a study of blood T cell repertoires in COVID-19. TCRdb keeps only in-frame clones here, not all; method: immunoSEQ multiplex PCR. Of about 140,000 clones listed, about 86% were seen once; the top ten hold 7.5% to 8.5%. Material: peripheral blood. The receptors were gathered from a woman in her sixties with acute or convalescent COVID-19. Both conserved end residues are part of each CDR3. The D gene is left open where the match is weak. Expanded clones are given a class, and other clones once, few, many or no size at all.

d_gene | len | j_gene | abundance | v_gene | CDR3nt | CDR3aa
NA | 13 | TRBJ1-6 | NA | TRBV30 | TGTGCCTGGAGGACACAGGGATATTCACCCCTCCACTTT | CAWRTQGYSPLHF
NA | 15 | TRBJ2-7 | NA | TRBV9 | TGTGCCAGCAGCGTATCTTCACACGTCGGGTCCCAGCAGTACTTC | CASSVSSHVGSQQYF
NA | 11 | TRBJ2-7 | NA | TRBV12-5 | TGTGCTAGTGCCCCACAGTACGAGCAGTACTTC | CASAPQYEQYF
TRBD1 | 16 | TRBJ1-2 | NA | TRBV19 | TGTGCCAGTAGTAGAAGGGGACAGTCTCAAAACTATGGCTACACCTTC | CASSRRGQSQNYGYTF
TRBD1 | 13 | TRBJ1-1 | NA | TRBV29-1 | TGCAGCGTCTCCGGACAGGGATGGACTGAAGCTTTCTTT | CSVSGQGWTEAFF
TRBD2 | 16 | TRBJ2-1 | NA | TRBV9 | TGTGCCAGCAGCCTTAGAAGCGGGGGGGACAACAATGAGCAGTTCTTC | CASSLRSGGDNNEQFF
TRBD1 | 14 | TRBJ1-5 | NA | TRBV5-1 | TGCGCCAGCAGCCCTGGACAGGTCAATCAGCCCCAGCATTTT | CASSPGQVNQPQHF
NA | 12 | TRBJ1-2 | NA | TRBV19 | TGTGCCAGTGGGAGGTTTCGAGGAGGCTACACCTTC | CASGRFRGGYTF
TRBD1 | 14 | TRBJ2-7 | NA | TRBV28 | TGTGCCAGCAGTAAACAGGGGGCCTCCTACGAGCAGTACTTC | CASSKQGASYEQYF
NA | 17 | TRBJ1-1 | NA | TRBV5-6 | TGTGCCAGCAGCTTCGCGCAGGCTGAGAGTGTGAACACTGAAGCTTTCTTT | CASSFAQAESVNTEAFF
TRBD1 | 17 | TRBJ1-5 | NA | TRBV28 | TGTGCCATTCGACAGGGTCTTCGGGCCTATAGCAATCAGCCCCAGCATTTT | CAIRQGLRAYSNQPQHF
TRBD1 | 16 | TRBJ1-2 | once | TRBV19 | TGTGCCAGTAGTAGGTCCGGGACAGAATTCATCTATGGCTACACCTTC | CASSRSGTEFIYGYTF
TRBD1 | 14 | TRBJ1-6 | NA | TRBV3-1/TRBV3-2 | TGTGCCAGCAGCCAACCCGACAGGGTCTCACCCCTCCACTTT | CASSQPDRVSPLHF
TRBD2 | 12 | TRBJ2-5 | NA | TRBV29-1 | TGCAGCGTCATAGCGGGGAGAGAGACCCAGTACTTC | CSVIAGRETQYF
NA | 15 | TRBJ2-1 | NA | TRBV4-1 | TGCGCCAGCAGCCAAGTCCCCGTCTCGGGGGATGAGCAGTTCTTC | CASSQVPVSGDEQFF
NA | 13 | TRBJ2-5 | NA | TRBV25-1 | TGTGCCAGCAGCCAGACACGTAGGGAGACCCAGTACTTC | CASSQTRRETQYF
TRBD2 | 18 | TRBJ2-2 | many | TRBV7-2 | TGTGCCAGCAAAGGCCAACTGGGGCGGGGGACCAACACCGGGGAGCTGTTTTTT | CASKGQLGRGTNTGELFF
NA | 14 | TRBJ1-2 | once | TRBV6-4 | TGTGCCAGCAGTCAAACGGCGGGGGCAGATGGCTACACCTTC | CASSQTAGADGYTF